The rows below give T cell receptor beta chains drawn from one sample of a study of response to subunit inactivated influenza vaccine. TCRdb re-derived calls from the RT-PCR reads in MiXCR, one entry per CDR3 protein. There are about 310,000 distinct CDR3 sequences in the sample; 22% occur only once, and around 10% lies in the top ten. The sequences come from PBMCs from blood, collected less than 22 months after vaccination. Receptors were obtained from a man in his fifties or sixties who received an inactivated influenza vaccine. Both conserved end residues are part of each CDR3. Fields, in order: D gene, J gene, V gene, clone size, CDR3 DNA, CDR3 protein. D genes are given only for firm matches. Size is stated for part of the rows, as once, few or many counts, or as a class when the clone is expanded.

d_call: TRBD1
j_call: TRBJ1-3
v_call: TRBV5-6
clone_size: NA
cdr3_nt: TGTGCCAGCAGCTTGACAGGGGACCTCACTGGAAACACCATATATTTT
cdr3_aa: CASSLTGDLTGNTIYF

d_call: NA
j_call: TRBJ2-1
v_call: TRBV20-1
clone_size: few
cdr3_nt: TGCAGTGCTAGAGGGATAGAGAACAATGAGCAGTTCTTC
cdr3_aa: CSARGIENNEQFF

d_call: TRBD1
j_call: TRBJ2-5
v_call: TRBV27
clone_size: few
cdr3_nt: TGTGCCAGCAGTTTTGGGACAGGGGGCCGAGAGACCCAGTACTTC
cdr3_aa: CASSFGTGGRETQYF

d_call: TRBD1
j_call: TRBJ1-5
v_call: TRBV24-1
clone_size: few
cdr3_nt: TGTGCCACCAGTGACTCAACAGGGGGCTCCAATCAGCCCCAGCATTTT
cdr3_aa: CATSDSTGGSNQPQHF

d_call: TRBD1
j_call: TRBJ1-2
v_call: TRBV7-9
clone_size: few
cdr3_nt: TGTGCCAGCAGCCCCGGACAGGGGATGGGTGGCTACACCTTC
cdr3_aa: CASSPGQGMGGYTF

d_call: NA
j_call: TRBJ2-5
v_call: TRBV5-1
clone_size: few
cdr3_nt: TGCGCCAGCAGCTTGGTTTGGACTCAACAAGCGGAGACCCAGTACTTC
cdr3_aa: CASSLVWTQQAETQYF

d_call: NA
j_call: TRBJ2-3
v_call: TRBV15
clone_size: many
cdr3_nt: TGTGCCACCAGCAAGGGAGGCGATACGCAGTATTTT
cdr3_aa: CATSKGGDTQYF

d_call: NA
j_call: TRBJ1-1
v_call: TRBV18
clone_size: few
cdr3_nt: TGTGCCAGCTCAGAGACCACAGGGTTCACTGAAGCTTTCTTT
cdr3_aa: CASSETTGFTEAFF

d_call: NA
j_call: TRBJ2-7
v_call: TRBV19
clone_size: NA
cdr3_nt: TGTGCCAGTAGTGTGGACAGACACTCCTACGAGCAGTACTTC
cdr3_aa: CASSVDRHSYEQYF

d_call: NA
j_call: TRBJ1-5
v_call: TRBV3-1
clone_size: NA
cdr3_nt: TGTGCCAGCAGCCAAGAATTTGGGGGTCAGCCCCAGCATTTT
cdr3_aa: CASSQEFGGQPQHF

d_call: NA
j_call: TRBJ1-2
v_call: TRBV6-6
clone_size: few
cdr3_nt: TGTGCCTCAAGCGGGGGGCGCCGAGGCTACACCTTC
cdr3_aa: CASSGGRRGYTF

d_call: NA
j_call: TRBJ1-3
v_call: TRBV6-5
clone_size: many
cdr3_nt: TGTGCCAGCAGTTACTCAGCCAGTTCCGGAAACACCATATATTTT
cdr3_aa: CASSYSASSGNTIYF

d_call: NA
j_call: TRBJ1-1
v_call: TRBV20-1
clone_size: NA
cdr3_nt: TGCAGTGCTGCTCTAAGGGGTGCCTCTGTAGCTTTCTTT
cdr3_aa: CSAALRGASVAFF

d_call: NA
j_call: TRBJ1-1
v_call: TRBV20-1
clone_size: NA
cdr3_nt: TGCAGTGCTAGACCTCATCAGGACAGTGAAGCTTTCTTT
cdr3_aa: CSARPHQDSEAFF

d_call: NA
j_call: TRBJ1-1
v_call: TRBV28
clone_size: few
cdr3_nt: TGTGCCAGCAGCCCTTGGACGGCATTGAACACTGAAGCTTTCTTT
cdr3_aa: CASSPWTALNTEAFF

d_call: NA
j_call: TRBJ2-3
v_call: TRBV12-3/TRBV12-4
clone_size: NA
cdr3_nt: TGTGCCAGCAGTCCGTACACAGGGCTGCGGGTGGATTTT
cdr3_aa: CASSPYTGLRVDF

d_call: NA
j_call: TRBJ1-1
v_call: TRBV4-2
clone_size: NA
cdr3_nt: TGTGCCAGCAGCCAAGATGCAGGAATGAACACTGAAGCTTTCTTT
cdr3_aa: CASSQDAGMNTEAFF

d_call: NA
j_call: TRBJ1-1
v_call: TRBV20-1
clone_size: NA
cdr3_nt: TGCAGTGCTGGCCGGGGACAATGGAACACTGAAGCTTTCTTT
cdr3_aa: CSAGRGQWNTEAFF

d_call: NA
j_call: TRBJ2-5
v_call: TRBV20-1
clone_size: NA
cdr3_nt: TGCAGTGCTCAAGACACGTACCAAGAGACCCAGTACTTC
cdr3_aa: CSAQDTYQETQYF

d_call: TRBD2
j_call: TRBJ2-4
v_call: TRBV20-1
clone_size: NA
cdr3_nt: TGCAGTGCTAGAGATACTAGCGGTGCTATAGCCAAAAACATTCAGTACTTC
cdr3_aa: CSARDTSGAIAKNIQYF

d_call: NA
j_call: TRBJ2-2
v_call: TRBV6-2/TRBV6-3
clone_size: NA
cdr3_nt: TGTGCCAGCAGTAACACGGGACTCAACACCGGGGAGCTGTTTTTT
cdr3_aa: CASSNTGLNTGELFF

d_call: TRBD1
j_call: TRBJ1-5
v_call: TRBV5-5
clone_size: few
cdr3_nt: TGTGCCAGCAGCTTGGGTGGGACAGGCGGCAATCAGCCCCAGCATTTT
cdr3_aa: CASSLGGTGGNQPQHF

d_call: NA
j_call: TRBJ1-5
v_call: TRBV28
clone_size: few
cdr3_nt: TGTGCCAGCAGGCCGTCAGGGGCCTACTATAGCAATCAGCCCCAGCATTTT
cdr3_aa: CASRPSGAYYSNQPQHF

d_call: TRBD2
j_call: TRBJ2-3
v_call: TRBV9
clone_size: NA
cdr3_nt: TGTGCCAGCAGCGTAGCACTAGCGGGCGATACGCAGTATTTT
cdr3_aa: CASSVALAGDTQYF

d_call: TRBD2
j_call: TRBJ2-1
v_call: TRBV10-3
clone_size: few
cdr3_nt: TGTGCCATCAGTGGGACTAGCGGGAGGGTTGGACCCTACAATGAGCAGTTCTTC
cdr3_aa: CAISGTSGRVGPYNEQFF

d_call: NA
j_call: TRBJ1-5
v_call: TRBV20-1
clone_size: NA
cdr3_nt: TGCAGTGCTAGAAGTCAACCGGGTCAGCCCCAGCATTTT
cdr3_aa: CSARSQPGQPQHF

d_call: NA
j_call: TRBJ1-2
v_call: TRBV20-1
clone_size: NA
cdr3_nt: TGCAGTGCCCCCCCGGGACCTACCTATGGCTACACCTTC
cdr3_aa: CSAPPGPTYGYTF

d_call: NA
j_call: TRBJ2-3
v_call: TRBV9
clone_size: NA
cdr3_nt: TGTGCCAGCAGTATAGGATTAGCGGCGCAAGATACGCAGTATTTT
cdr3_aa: CASSIGLAAQDTQYF

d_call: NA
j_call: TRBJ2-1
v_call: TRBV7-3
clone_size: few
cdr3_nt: TGTGCCAGCAGCTTCCAAGGTGGGGAGCAGTTCTTC
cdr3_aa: CASSFQGGEQFF

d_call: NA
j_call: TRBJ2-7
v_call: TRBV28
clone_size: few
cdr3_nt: TGTGCCAGCAGTTTTTCTTCAGGGGCGATCTACGAGCAGTACTTC
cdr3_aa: CASSFSSGAIYEQYF

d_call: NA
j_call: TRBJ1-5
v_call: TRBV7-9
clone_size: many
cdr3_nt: TGTGCCAGCAGTCGGGACGGAGACAATCAGCCCCAGCATTTT
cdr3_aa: CASSRDGDNQPQHF

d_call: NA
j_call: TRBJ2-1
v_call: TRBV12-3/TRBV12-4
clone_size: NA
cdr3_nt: TGTGCCAGCAGCCAACTAGTTACCAATGAGCAGTTCTTC
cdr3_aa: CASSQLVTNEQFF

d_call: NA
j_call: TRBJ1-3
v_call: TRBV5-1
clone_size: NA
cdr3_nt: TGCGCCAGCAGCTTGTGGGGCCCTGGAAACACCATATATTTT
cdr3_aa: CASSLWGPGNTIYF

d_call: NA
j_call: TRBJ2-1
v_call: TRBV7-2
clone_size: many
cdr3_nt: TGTGCCAGCAGCAATTACAATGAGCAGTTCTTC
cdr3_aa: CASSNYNEQFF

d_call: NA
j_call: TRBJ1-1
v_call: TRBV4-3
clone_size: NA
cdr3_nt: TGCGCCAGCAGCCAAGGCAGGGTGGCGGTCGAAGCTTTCTTT
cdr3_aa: CASSQGRVAVEAFF

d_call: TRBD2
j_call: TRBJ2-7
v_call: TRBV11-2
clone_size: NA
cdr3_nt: TGTGCCAGCAGCCCTCAGCGGGATAAGGCTGAGCAGTACTTC
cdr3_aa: CASSPQRDKAEQYF

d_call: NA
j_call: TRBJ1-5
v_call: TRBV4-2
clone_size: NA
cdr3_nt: TGTGCCAGCAGCCAGAGGGGACGGGGTCATCAGCCCCAGCATTTT
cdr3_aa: CASSQRGRGHQPQHF

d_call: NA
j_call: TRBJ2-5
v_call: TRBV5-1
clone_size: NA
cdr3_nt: TGCGCCAGCACCTGGGGACTGTACCAAGAGACCCAGTACTTC
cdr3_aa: CASTWGLYQETQYF

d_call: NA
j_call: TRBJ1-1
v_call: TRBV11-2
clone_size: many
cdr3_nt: TGTGCCAGCAGCTTTTATTCTCAGGGCACTGAAGCTTTCTTT
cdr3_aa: CASSFYSQGTEAFF

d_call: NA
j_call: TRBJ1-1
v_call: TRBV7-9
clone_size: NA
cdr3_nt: TGTGCCAGCAGCTTACGGACAGTGAACACTGAAGCTTTCTTT
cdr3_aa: CASSLRTVNTEAFF

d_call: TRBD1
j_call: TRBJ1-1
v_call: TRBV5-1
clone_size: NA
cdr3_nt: TGCGCCAGCAGCCCGGAGGGACAGGTACCGAACACTGAAGCTTTCTTT
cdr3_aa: CASSPEGQVPNTEAFF

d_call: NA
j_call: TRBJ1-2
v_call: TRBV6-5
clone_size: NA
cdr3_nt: TGTGCCAGCAGTTCCCAGATGCGGGACCTTAGCTATGGCTACACCTTC
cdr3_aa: CASSSQMRDLSYGYTF

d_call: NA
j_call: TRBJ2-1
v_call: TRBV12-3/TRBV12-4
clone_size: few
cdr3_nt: TGTGCCAGCAAGATAGGGAGCTCCTACAATGAGCAGTTCTTC
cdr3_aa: CASKIGSSYNEQFF

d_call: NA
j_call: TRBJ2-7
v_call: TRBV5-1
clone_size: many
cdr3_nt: TGCGCCAGTTTGGGGCGGACACCCTCCTACGAGCAGTACTTC
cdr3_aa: CASLGRTPSYEQYF

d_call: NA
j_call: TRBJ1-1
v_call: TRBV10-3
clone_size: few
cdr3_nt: TGTGCCATCAGTGAGTGGCCTGGTGGAACTGAAGCTTTCTTT
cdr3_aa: CAISEWPGGTEAFF

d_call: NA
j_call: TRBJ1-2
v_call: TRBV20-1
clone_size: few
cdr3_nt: TGCAGTGCTAGAGATCTGGGGACTTGGGGGGATGGCTACACCTTC
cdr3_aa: CSARDLGTWGDGYTF

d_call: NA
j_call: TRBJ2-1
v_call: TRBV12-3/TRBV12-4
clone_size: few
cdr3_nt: TGTGCCAGCAGTCAGGGGGGCCTTGGGGAGCAGTTCTTC
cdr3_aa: CASSQGGLGEQFF